Presented here are 25 T cell receptor beta chains from one specimen sequenced in a study of T cells expressing NK-cell markers. TCRdb reanalyzed the 5' RACE reads, giving one entry per CDR3 protein sequence and no DNA. This sample carries roughly 380,000 distinct CDR3 sequences, with 5.2% going to the ten biggest clones. Sample: blood T cells: a sorted CD56 or NKG2C T cell subset, CD4+ or CD8+ T cells, or bulk PBMC T cells (not recorded which). The source is a man aged 18 to 69 in good health.

The chain carries TRBV5-1 and TRBJ1-1. Germline loops: CDR1 SGHRS, CDR2 YFSETQ. The CDR3 runs to 15 residues. The CDR3 sequence: CASSLARKGDPEAFF.

The rearrangement links TRBV4-1 to TRBJ1-1; TCRdb's D call of TRBD1 is untestable without DNA. Germline lookup yields CDR1 MGHRA and CDR2 YSYEKL. This CDR3 has 18 residues. This CDR3 is CASSQDFTYRAGNTEAFF.

The rearrangement links TRBV2 to TRBJ2-3; TCRdb's D gene call, TRBD2, goes unchecked for lack of DNA. Germline CDR1 and CDR2: SNHLY and FYNNEI. This CDR3 spans 15 amino acids. The CDR3 is CATNLGLAGDSLQYF.

The chain carries TRBV29-1 and TRBJ2-5. The CDR3 is made up of 12 amino acids. Germline CDR1 SQVTM, CDR2 ANQGSEA. CDR3 protein: CSVSSSGETQYF.

The V call is TRBV11-3, the J call TRBJ2-3; the D gene TCRdb calls, TRBD1, cannot be checked with no DNA. Germline V lookup: CDR1 SGHNT, CDR2 YENEEA. CDR3 size: 17 residues. The CDR3 loop is CASSLGSQGASTDTQYF.

V is TRBV20-1 and J is TRBJ1-2; without DNA, the TCRdb call of TRBD1 cannot be checked. Per germline, CDR1 DFQATT and CDR2 SNEGSKA (reference sequence). This CDR3 has 14 residues. The CDR3 is CSATPAEGGYGYTF.

The chain uses TRBV7-9 and TRBJ2-5. The CDR3 sequence is 14 residues long. Germline V gene lookup returns CDR1 SEHNR and CDR2 FQNEAQ (reference sequence). This CDR3 is CASSLRSTSETQYF.

This chain uses TRBV6-5 with TRBJ1-5; as DNA is missing, the TRBD1 call by TCRdb cannot be tested. Germline-derived CDR1 and CDR2 are MNHEY and SVGAGI. The CDR3 has 15 amino acids. The CDR3 loop reads CASSSLAERNQPQHF.

This chain joins TRBV7-2 and TRBJ2-7; absent DNA, TCRdb's TRBD2 call cannot be checked. This CDR3 spans 13 amino acids. Germline values: CDR1 SGHTA, CDR2 FQGNSA. This CDR3 is CASSWSGDHEQYF.

The chain combines TRBV9 with TRBJ2-7; no DNA is available, so the TRBD1 call from TCRdb remains unchecked. CDR3 length: 15 amino acids. The germline V gene encodes CDR1 SGDLS and CDR2 YYNGEE. The CDR3 region is CASSVAPGVQYEQYF.

The CDR3 here is CASTATGTVYNEQFF. The rearrangement joins TRBV6-1 to TRBJ2-1; TCRdb's assignment of TRBD1 cannot be checked, as there is no DNA. Germline CDR1 MNHNS, CDR2 SASEGT. The CDR3 length is 15 residues.

This chain's CDR3 is CASSLEQEGTGELFF. This sequence joins TRBV5-6 and TRBJ2-2. Germline V gives CDR1 SGHDT, CDR2 YYEEEE. The CDR3 has 15 amino acids.

J is TRBJ1-2 and V is TRBV7-6; the D call of TRBD1 rests on TCRdb alone, since no DNA is present to check it. The CDR3 totals 14 residues. CDR1 SGHVS and CDR2 FNYEAQ come from the germline V gene. CDR3 region: CASSLGQGWDGYTF. Full variable domain (rest looked up from reference TRBV7-6 and TRBJ1-2): GAGVSQSPRYKVTKRGQDVALRCDPISGHVSLYWYRQALGQGPEFLTYFNYEAQQDKSGLPNDRFSAERPEGSISTLTIQRTEQRDSAMYRCASSLGQGWDGYTFGSGTRLTVV.

The rearrangement uses TRBV27 and TRBJ2-5; TCRdb's D gene call, TRBD2, goes unchecked for lack of DNA. This CDR3 is built from 14 residues. From germline, CDR1 is MNHEY and CDR2 SMNVEV (reference sequence). CDR3 sequence reads: CASSFAGGKETQYF.

The V and J genes are TRBV7-8 and TRBJ2-1; TCRdb returns TRBD1, unconfirmable since there is no DNA. The CDR3 contains 15 residues. CDR1 is SGHVS and CDR2 is FQNEAQ in the germline V gene. CDR3 region: CASSPDRGRFNEQFF.

This chain connects TRBV5-1 to TRBJ2-1; TCRdb's D gene call, TRBD2, goes unchecked for lack of DNA. The CDR3 loop spans 17 amino acids. In germline, CDR1 is SGHRS, CDR2 YFSETQ. The CDR3 sequence is CASSLGLAGGFTNEQFF. Full variable domain (missing parts from reference TRBV5-1 and TRBJ2-1): KAGVTQTPRYLIKTRGQQVTLSCSPISGHRSVSWYQQTPGQGLQFLFEYFSETQRNKGNFPGRFSGRQFSNSRSEMNVSTLELGDSALYLCASSLGLAGGFTNEQFFGPGTRLTVL.

CDR3 sequence reads: CASSSTQSGANVLTF. The V call is TRBV12-3 or TRBV12-4, the J call TRBJ2-6. This CDR3 has 15 residues.

CDR3 sequence reads: CASSPRDSMFSGNTIYF. The rearrangement links TRBV5-6 to TRBJ1-3; without DNA, the TCRdb call of TRBD1 cannot be checked. The germline CDR1 and CDR2 sequences are SGHDT and YYEEEE. CDR3 size: 17 residues.

V usage is TRBV9 and J usage is TRBJ1-1. Germline CDR1 and CDR2: SGDLS and YYNGEE. This CDR3 spans 14 amino acids. CDR3 loop: CASSVAPVSTEAFF.

The V call is TRBV7-2, the J call TRBJ1-5; as DNA is missing, the TRBD1 call by TCRdb cannot be tested. Germline-derived CDR1 and CDR2 are SGHTA and FQGNSA. The length of the CDR3 is 15 residues. The CDR3 sequence is CASSLKGAWNQPQHF.

The rearrangement uses TRBV5-1 and TRBJ2-5; the D gene TCRdb calls, TRBD2, cannot be checked with no DNA. Germline CDR1 SGHRS, CDR2 YFSETQ. This CDR3 has 17 residues. CDR3: CASSLMGSGRSQETQYF.

The rearrangement joins TRBV7-3 to TRBJ2-1; as DNA is missing, the TRBD2 call by TCRdb cannot be tested. CDR3 length: 16 residues. The V gene's germline CDR1 is SGHTA and CDR2 FQGTGA. The CDR3 loop reads CASSLGTSGGSEVQFF. Complete variable domain (other parts from reference TRBV7-3 and TRBJ2-1): GAGVSQTPSNKVTEKGKYVELRCDPISGHTALYWYRQSLGQGPEFLIYFQGTGAADDSGLPNDRFFAVRPEGSVSTLKIQRTERGDSAVYLCASSLGTSGGSEVQFFGPGTRLTVL.

J is TRBJ1-4 and V is TRBV20-1. The length of the CDR3 is 14 residues. Looked up from germline, CDR1 is DFQATT and CDR2 is SNEGSKA (reference sequence). CDR3 sequence reads: CSARPVRTNEKLFF.

The rearrangement links TRBV7-9 to TRBJ1-6. This CDR3 contains 16 residues. CDR1 and CDR2 from the germline V gene are SEHNR and FQNEAQ (reference sequence). The CDR3 reads CASSLALGTNNSPLHF. Supplemented by reference TRBV7-9 and TRBJ1-6, the full variable domain reads DTGVSQNPRHKITKRGQNVTFRCDPISEHNRLYWYRQTLGQGPEFLTYFQNEAQLEKSRLLSDRFSAERPKGSFSTLEIQRTEQGDSAMYLCASSLALGTNNSPLHFGNGTRLTVT.

The rearrangement links TRBV4-1 to TRBJ2-7; TCRdb's D call, TRBD2, is unchecked because there is no DNA. The CDR3 spans 17 residues. In germline, CDR1 is MGHRA, CDR2 YSYEKL. The CDR3: CASSHGLTSGGAYEQYF.